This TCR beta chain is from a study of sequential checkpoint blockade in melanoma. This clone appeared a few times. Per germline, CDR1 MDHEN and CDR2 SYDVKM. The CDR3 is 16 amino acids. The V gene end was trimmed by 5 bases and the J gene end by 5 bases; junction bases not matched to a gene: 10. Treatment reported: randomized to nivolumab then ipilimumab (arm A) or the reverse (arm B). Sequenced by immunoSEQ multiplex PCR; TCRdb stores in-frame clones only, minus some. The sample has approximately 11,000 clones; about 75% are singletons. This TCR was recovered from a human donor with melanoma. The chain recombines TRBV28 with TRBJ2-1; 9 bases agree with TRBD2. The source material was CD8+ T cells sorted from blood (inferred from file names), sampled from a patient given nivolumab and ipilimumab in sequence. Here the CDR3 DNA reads TGTGCCAGCAGTGTACCCGGGACTAGCATCGACAATGAGCAGTTCTTC. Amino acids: CASSVPGTSIDNEQFF.